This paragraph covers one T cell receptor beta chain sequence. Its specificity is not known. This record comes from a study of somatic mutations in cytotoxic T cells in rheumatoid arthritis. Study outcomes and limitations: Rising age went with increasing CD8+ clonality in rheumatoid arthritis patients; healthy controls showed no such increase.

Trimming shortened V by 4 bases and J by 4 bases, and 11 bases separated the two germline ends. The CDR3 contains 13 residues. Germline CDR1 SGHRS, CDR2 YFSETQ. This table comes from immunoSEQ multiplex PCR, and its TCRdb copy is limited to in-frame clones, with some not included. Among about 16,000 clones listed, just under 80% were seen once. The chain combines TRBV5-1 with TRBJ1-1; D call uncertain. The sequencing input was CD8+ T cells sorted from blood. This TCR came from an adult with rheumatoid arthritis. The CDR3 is CASSSTVGTEAFF. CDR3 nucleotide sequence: TGCGCCAGCAGCAGTACAGTAGGCACTGAAGCTTTCTTT.